A single sample is the source of the 14 T cell receptor beta chains below, sequenced in a study of cytomegalovirus exposure and HLA in healthy donors (dated by TCRdb to between 2016 and 2019). Library creation used the immunoSEQ multiplex PCR assay. For the multiplex PCR, a mixture combining 60 forward primers for TCR Vbeta segments and 13 reverse primers for TCR Jbeta segments was used. This is the immuneACCESS table as TCRdb keeps it, with only in-frame sequences that have V and J called. A part of the clones is gone; compared with another copy, unresolved V genes explain less than half, and the rest is unexplained. The sample table holds roughly 200,000 clones, of which approximately 70% were seen once. The biggest ten clones account for about 2.8% of the sample. The sequenced sample consisted of PBMCs. The receptors were gathered from a man in his forties in good health and CMV-seropositive.

The chain is built from TRBV7-6 and TRBJ1-1; TRBD1 might be the D (6 bases). The CDR3 consists of 16 residues. Trimming took off 2 bases at V and 1 base at J, with 14 bases between the two ends. Germline V gene data show CDR1 as SGHVS and CDR2 as FNYEAQ. The CDR3 DNA reads TGTGCCAGCAGCTTAATGGGCAGCAGGGGGAACACTGAAGCTTTCTTT. The encoded protein is CASSLMGSRGNTEAFF.

The chain recombines TRBV11-2 with TRBJ1-1, with D tentatively TRBD1 (6 bases). Trimming shortened V by 3 bases and J by 3 bases, and 11 bases separated the two germline ends. This CDR3 region has 14 residues. In germline, CDR1 is SGHAT, CDR2 FQNNGV. CDR3 nucleotides: TGTGCCAGCAGCTTTCAGGGGAGGGACACTGAAGCTTTCTTT. Encoded protein: CASSFQGRDTEAFF.

This clone was picked up a small number of times. The V gene is TRBV6-6, the J gene TRBJ2-1, with 8 bases fitting TRBD2. With 7 bases clipped from V and 4 bases from J, the junction kept 6 bases outside the gene matches. CDR1 and CDR2 (germline): MNHNY, SVGAGI (reference sequence). The CDR3 length is 14 residues. CDR3 region: CASIRGGDYNEQFF. The CDR3 coding sequence is TGTGCCAGCATCCGGGGGGGCGATTACAATGAGCAGTTCTTC.

The genes are TRBV7-8 and TRBJ2-1, with 9 bases identical to TRBD2. This CDR3 has 16 amino acids. Trimming took 1 base from V and 10 from J; bases not matched to a gene: 11. The germline CDR1 and CDR2 sequences are SGHVS and FQNEAQ. The CDR3 DNA is TGTGCCAGCAGCTTAGTAGGCGGGGGGGCCCCTAGGGAGCAGTTCTTC. It translates to CASSLVGGGAPREQFF.

V is TRBV28 and J is TRBJ2-3; D not resolved. CDR1 is MDHEN, CDR2 SYDVKM, per germline. CDR3 length: 14 residues. V was pared by 4 bases and J by 5 bases, with 13 bases between. The CDR3 DNA reads TGTGCCAGCAGTTCAGCACCCAGGATAGATACGCAGTATTTT. Its translation: CASSSAPRIDTQYF.

CDR3 protein: CASQEGGASPLHF. Written as DNA, the CDR3 is TGTGCCAGCCAGGAAGGGGGCGCTTCACCCCTCCACTTT. The chain has TRBV27 and TRBJ1-6; TRBD1 aligns across 7 bases. Germline trimming cut 8 bases from V and 9 bases from J; bases unmatched to any gene: 7. The CDR3 has 13 amino acids. Germline V gives CDR1 MNHEY, CDR2 SMNVEV (reference sequence).

This chain joins TRBV6-1 and TRBJ1-2, with D possibly matching TRBD1 (5 bases). Between the trimmed V and J ends, which lost 6 bases and 0 bases, there was a span of 26 bases. The length of the CDR3 is 19 residues. Looked up from germline, CDR1 is MNHNS and CDR2 is SASEGT. The DNA of the CDR3 is TGTGCCAGCAGCGAATTGGACCGGTCCCGCACGGGGGCTAACTATGGCTACACCTTC. Its translation is CASSELDRSRTGANYGYTF.

This chain connects TRBV2 to TRBJ2-2, with 7 nucleotides matching TRBD1. The germline V gene has CDR1 SNHLY and CDR2 FYNNEI. The CDR3 loop spans 15 amino acids. The V segment lost 5 bases and the J segment 1 base; nucleotides outside the gene matches: 4. The CDR3 region has the DNA TGTGCCAGCAGTCAGCGACAGGGGAACACCGGGGAGCTGTTTTTT. This codes for CASSQRQGNTGELFF.

The genes are TRBV19 and TRBJ1-1; 8 bases are a match to TRBD1. The CDR3 has 15 residues. Trimming took 4 bases from V and 2 from J; bases not matched to a gene: 6. CDR1 is LNHDA and CDR2 is SQIVND in the germline V gene (reference sequence). The CDR3 protein is CASSTGQAINTEAFF. The CDR3 region has the DNA TGTGCCAGTAGTACGGGACAGGCTATTAACACTGAAGCTTTCTTT.

This clone was counted only a few times. The V and J genes are TRBV9 and TRBJ1-5, with D possibly being TRBD1 (6 bases). The V gene's germline CDR1 is SGDLS and CDR2 YYNGEE. V was clipped by 3 bases and J by 5 bases, with 18 bases between them. This CDR3 has 16 residues. In DNA, the CDR3 is TGTGCCAGCAGCGCAAGGGGGGGGGTCCCTCATCAGCCCCAGCATTTT. Translated, it gives CASSARGGVPHQPQHF.

This chain connects TRBV7-2 to TRBJ2-2; TRBD1 aligns across 8 bases. The CDR3 covers 14 residues. Per the germline V gene, CDR1 is SGHTA and CDR2 is FQGNSA. V was clipped by 5 bases and J by 5 bases; unmatched bases: 4. In DNA form, the CDR3 reads TGTGCCAGCAGCCAAGACAGGGGAACCGGGGAGCTGTTTTTT. The encoded protein is CASSQDRGTGELFF.

The rearrangement uses TRBV18 and TRBJ2-1; the D gene is possibly TRBD1 (6 bases). There are 13 residues in the CDR3. Trimming left V 6 bases short and J 7 bases short, with 13 bases between. Germline loops: CDR1 KGHSH, CDR2 LQKENI. The CDR3 DNA follows: TGTGCCAGCTCCCCCTGGGGGCTGAATGAGCAGTTCTTC. Its protein product is CASSPWGLNEQFF.

This clone has a handful of counts. The J gene is TRBJ2-7, the V gene TRBV6-5; 7 nucleotides align to TRBD1. CDR3 length: 14 amino acids. Germline CDR1 and CDR2: MNHEY and SVGAGI. Trimming took 5 bases from V and 3 from J; bases not matched to a gene: 7. CDR3 sequence (DNA): TGTGCCAGCAGTAAGGACAGGAACGGCTACGAGCAGTACTTC. This sequence encodes CASSKDRNGYEQYF.

This sequence joins TRBV6-1 and TRBJ1-5, with D possibly TRBD1 on 6 matching bases. CDR1 is MNHNS and CDR2 is SASEGT in the germline V gene. Trimming took 0 bases from V and 11 from J, leaving 17 bases between them. This CDR3 contains 15 residues. The CDR3 sequence: CASSEAKQGSRTQHF. Here the CDR3 DNA reads TGTGCCAGCAGTGAAGCGAAACAGGGAAGCCGGACCCAGCATTTT.